This T cell receptor (beta chain) was documented in a study of cytomegalovirus exposure and HLA in healthy donors. The PCR used 60 Vbeta and 13 Jbeta primers. Repertoires were generated with immunoSEQ multiplex PCR, while TCRdb's copy carries only in-frame clones and drops some. The table shows around 120,000 clones, with around 80% occurring only once. Study-wide points: Per a later analysis, approximately 16,000 TCR beta sequences showed association with HLA alleles at 0.05 false discovery rate. Several of the most significant clusters appeared, in a later analysis, to be linked to common viral pathogens. Sequencing had likely introduced a cluster of highly shared sequence variants as an artifact.

The junction had 8 bases not matched to a gene; V was cut back by 4 bases and J by 5 bases. The CDR3 loop spans 14 amino acids. The germline V gene has CDR1 SGHDT and CDR2 YYEEEE. About this clone: What it binds is not known.

All the people who gave samples were healthy bone marrow donors. V usage is TRBV5-6 and J usage is TRBJ2-7; 8 nucleotides line up with TRBD1. The clonotype originates from a man between 50 and 59 years old in good health and CMV-seronegative. The sample was PBMCs. The CDR3: CASSGGQEPDEQYF. The CDR3 DNA follows: TGTGCCAGCAGCGGGGGACAGGAACCGGACGAGCAGTACTTC. Full variable domain (rest looked up from reference TRBV5-6 and TRBJ2-7): DAGVTQSPTHLIKTRGQQVTLRCSPKSGHDTVSWYQQALGQGPQFIFQYYEEEERQRGNFPDRFSGHQFPNYSSELNVNALLLGDSALYLCASSGGQEPDEQYFGPGTRLTVT.